The sequence of this T cell receptor beta chain was determined in a study of CD8 T cells in ankylosing spondylitis. Regarding the study as a whole: Clones tied to disease were said to be significantly enriched in matched ankylosing spondylitis synovial fluid. Seemingly distinctive of ankylosing spondylitis blood was a TCR beta motif formed by eight highly homologous variants. Disease-linked clones bore a CD8+ phenotype and were relatively rare in peripheral blood.

The CDR3 sequence is 15 residues long. Germline V lookup: CDR1 SEHNR, CDR2 FQNEAQ (reference sequence). Trimming took 5 bases from V and 0 from J, leaving 11 bases between them. Remarks on this clonotype: Its target is not known.

TCRdb called the 5' RACE reads again in MiXCR, with one record for every CDR3 protein. The sample shows under 850,000 distinct CDR3 sequences, around 20% of them seen only once. This chain connects TRBV7-9 to TRBJ2-1; D ambiguous. This TCR was sampled from a male donor with ankylosing spondylitis. The specimen sequenced was blood, either unsorted or a sorted T cell fraction (not recorded which). The CDR3 DNA is TGTGCCAGCAGCCCCCCGGCGAGCTCCTACAATGAGCAGTTCTTC. It yields the protein CASSPPASSYNEQFF.